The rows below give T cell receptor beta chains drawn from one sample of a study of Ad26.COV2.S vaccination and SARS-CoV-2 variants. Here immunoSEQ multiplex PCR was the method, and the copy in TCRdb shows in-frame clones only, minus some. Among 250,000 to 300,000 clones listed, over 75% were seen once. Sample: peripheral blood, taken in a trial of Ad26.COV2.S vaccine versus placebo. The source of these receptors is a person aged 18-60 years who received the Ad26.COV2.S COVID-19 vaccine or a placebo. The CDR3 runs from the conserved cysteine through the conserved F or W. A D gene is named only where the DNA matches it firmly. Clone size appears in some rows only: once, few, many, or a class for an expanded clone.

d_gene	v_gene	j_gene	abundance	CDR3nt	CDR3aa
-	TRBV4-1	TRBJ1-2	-	TGCGCCAGCAGCCAGATTAACTATGGCTACACCTTC	CASSQINYGYTF
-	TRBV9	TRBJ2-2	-	TGTGCCAGCAGCGATCCCCGGCAGAGGGGGGGCCGCACCGGGGAGCTGTTTTTT	CASSDPRQRGGRTGELFF
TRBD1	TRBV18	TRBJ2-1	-	TGTGCCAGCTCACCTGGGACAGGGGGATCCTACAATGAGCAGTTCTTC	CASSPGTGGSYNEQFF
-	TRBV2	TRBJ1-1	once	TGTGCCAGCAGTACCGGACAAAGCACTGAAGCTTTCTTT	CASSTGQSTEAFF
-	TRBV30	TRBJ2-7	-	TGTGCCTGGAGTCACTCCGGACGGAACTACGAGCAGTACTTC	CAWSHSGRNYEQYF
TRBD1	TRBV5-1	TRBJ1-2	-	TGCGCCAGCAGCCGGGACAGCAAACCTAACTATGGCTACACCTTC	CASSRDSKPNYGYTF
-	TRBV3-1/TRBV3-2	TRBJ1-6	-	TGTGCCAGCAGCCAAGAGGAGAGCTCCTATAATTCACCCCTCCACTTT	CASSQEESSYNSPLHF
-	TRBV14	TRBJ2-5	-	TGTGCCAGCAGCCGAAAATTCCAAGAGACCCAGTACTTC	CASSRKFQETQYF
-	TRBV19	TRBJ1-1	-	TGTGCCAGTAGTTTGGAGGTTGGGGCAGGGGCCACTGAAGCTTTCTTT	CASSLEVGAGATEAFF
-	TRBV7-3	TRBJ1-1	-	TGTGCCAGCAGGACCTCGGGAGGGGAAAGAACTGAAGCTTTCTTT	CASRTSGGERTEAFF
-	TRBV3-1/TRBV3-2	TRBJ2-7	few	TGTGCCAGCAGCCAAACAGGGAAAGGCGAGCAGTACTTC	CASSQTGKGEQYF
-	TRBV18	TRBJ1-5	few	TGTGCCACCTCTACATCGCCTAGCAATCAGCCCCAGCATTTT	CATSTSPSNQPQHF
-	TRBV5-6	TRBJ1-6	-	TGTGCCAGCAGCTTGGGGACCTATAATTCACCCCTCCACTTT	CASSLGTYNSPLHF
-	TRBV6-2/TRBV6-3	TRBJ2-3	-	TGTGCCAGCAGTTCGAGAAACTCTGTTGCGCAGTATTTT	CASSSRNSVAQYF
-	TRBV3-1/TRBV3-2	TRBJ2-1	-	TGTGCCAGCAGCCCAGGTAGGGGACTCAATAAAACTACAATTGATGAGCAGTTCTTC	CASSPGRGLNKTTIDEQFF
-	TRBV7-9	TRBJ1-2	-	TGTGCCAGCAGCCTCGGACAGCACTATGGCTACACCTTC	CASSLGQHYGYTF
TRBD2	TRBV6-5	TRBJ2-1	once	TGTGCCAGCAGTTATGGCGGGAGCTCCTACAATGAGCAGTTCTTC	CASSYGGSSYNEQFF
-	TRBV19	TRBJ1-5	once	TGTGCCAGTAGTATCCAGTTCAATCAGCCCCAGCATTTT	CASSIQFNQPQHF
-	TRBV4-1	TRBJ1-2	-	TGCGCCAGCAGCCAAGAAGACAGGAACTATGGCTACACCTTC	CASSQEDRNYGYTF
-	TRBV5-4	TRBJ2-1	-	TGTGCCAGCAGTTTAGGAGACAATGAGCAGTTCTTC	CASSLGDNEQFF